This TCR beta chain emerged from a study of regulatory T cells in long-lasting Graves disease. This clonotype was detected many times. Time point here: newly diagnosed GD, antithyroid drugs for less than 3 months. PBMCs were the source of the RNA used for TCR sequencing. Per germline, CDR1 SNHLY and CDR2 FYNNEI. Trimming stripped 7 bases from V and 5 bases from J, with 12 bases between. The CDR3 has 13 amino acids. Construction of TCR beta libraries relied on iRepertoire HTBI primers and on Arm-PCR targeting CDR3 regions. TCRdb called the multiplex PCR reads again in MiXCR, with one record for every CDR3 protein. The sample consists of 400,000 to 500,000 distinct CDR3 sequences, over 15% of them appearing once. The same sample was also studied in work on T cells in Graves' hyperthyroidism and ophthalmopathy.

The receptor was isolated from a woman aged 25 to 39 with Graves disease. Here the sequenced sample was peripheral blood mononuclear cells (PBMCs), taken at new diagnosis, from a patient treated with antithyroid drugs. The chain uses TRBV2 and TRBJ2-4, with D perhaps matching TRBD1 (5 bases). The CDR3: CASTELGQNIQYF. The CDR3 nucleotides are TGTGCCAGCACAGAACTGGGGCAAAACATTCAGTACTTC.